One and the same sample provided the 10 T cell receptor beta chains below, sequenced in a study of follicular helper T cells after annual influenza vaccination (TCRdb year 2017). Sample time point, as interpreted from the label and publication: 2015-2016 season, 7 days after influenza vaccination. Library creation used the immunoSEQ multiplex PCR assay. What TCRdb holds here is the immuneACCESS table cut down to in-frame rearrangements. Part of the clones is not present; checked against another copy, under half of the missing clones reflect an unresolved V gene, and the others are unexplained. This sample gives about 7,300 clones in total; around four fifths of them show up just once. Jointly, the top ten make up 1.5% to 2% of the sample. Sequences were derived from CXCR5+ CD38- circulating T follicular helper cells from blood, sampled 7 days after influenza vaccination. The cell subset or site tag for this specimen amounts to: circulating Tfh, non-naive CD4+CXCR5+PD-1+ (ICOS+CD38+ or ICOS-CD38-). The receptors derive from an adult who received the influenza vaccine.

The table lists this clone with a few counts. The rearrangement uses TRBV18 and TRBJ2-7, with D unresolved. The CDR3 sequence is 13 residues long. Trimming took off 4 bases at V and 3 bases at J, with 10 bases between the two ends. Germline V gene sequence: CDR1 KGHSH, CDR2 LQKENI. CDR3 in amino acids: CASSQTRNYEQYF. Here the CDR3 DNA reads TGTGCCAGCTCACAGACCAGAAACTACGAGCAGTACTTC.

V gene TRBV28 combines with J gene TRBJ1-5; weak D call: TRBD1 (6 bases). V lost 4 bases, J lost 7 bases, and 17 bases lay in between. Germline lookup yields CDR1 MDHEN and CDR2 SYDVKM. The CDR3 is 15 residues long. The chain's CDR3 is CASSSPTGREQPQHF. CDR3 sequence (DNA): TGTGCCAGCAGTTCTCCAACAGGGAGAGAACAGCCCCAGCATTTT.

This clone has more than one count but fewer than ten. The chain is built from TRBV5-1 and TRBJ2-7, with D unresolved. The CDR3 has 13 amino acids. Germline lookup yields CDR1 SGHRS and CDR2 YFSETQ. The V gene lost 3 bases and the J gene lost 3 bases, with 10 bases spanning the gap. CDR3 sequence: CASSYYRGYEQYF. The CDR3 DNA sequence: TGCGCCAGCAGCTACTATAGAGGCTACGAGCAGTACTTC.

The CDR3 DNA follows: TGTGCCACCATCTGGGGGGCTGGAAACACCATATATTTT. This codes for CATIWGAGNTIYF. The rearrangement joins TRBV28 to TRBJ1-3; D is perhaps TRBD1 (5 bases). Germline CDR1 MDHEN, CDR2 SYDVKM. The V end lost 10 bases, the J end lost 2 bases, and 12 bases lay between the germline ends. This CDR3 is built from 13 residues.

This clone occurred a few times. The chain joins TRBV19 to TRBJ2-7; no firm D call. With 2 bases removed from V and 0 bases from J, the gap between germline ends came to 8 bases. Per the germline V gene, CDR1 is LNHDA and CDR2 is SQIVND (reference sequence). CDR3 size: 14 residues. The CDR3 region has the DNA TGTGCCAGTAGTATAATAATCAGCTCCTACGAGCAGTACTTC. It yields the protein CASSIIISSYEQYF.

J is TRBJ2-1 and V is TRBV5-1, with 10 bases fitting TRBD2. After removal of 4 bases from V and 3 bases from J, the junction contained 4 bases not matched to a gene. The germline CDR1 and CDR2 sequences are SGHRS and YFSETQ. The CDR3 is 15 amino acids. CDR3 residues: CASSLAGEDYNEQFF. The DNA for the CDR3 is TGCGCCAGCAGCCTAGCGGGAGAGGACTACAATGAGCAGTTCTTC.

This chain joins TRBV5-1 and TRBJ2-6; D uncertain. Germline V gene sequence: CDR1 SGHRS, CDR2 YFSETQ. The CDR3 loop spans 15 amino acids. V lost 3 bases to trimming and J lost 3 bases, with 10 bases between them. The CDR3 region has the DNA TGCGCCAGCAGCTCCTCCGGCTTTGGGGCCAACGTCCTGACTTTC. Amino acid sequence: CASSSSGFGANVLTF.

The CDR3 DNA is TGTGCCAGCAGCTTAGGATGGCCCCGAACCGGGGAGCTGTTTTTT. It codes for CASSLGWPRTGELFF. V usage is TRBV7-9 and J usage is TRBJ2-2; D gene uncertain. In germline, CDR1 is SEHNR, CDR2 FQNEAQ (reference sequence). Trimming removed 1 base from V and 5 bases from J, with 11 bases in between. This CDR3 spans 15 amino acids.

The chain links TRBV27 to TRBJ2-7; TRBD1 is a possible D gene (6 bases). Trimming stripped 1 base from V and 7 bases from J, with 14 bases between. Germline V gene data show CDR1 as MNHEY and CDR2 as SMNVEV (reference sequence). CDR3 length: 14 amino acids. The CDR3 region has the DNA TGTGCCAGCAGTTTATTTTGGGGGCAAGAGGAGCAGTACTTC. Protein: CASSLFWGQEEQYF.

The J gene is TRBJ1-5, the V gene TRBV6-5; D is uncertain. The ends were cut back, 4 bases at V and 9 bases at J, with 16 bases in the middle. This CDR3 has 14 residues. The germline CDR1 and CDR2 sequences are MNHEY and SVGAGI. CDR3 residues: CASSSPLEFSPQHF. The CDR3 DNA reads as TGTGCCAGCAGTTCCCCTCTGGAGTTCTCGCCCCAGCATTTT.